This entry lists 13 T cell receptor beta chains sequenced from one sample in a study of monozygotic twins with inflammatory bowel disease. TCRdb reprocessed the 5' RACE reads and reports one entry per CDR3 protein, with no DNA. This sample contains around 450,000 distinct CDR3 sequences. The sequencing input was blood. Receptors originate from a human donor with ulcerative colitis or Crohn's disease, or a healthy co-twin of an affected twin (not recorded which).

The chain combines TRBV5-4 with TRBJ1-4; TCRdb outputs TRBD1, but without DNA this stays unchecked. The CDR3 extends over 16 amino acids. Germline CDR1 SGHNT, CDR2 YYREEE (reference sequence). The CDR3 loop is CASSLRAGGSNEKLFF.

The CDR3 spells CASSDWTPGTSFF. The chain links TRBV10-2 to TRBJ1-1; TCRdb's D call, TRBD1, is unchecked because there is no DNA. CDR1 is WSHSY and CDR2 is SAAADI in the germline V gene. The CDR3 totals 13 residues.

The CDR3 is CASSLGDSRFATNEKLFF. The chain carries TRBV11-1 and TRBJ1-4; TCRdb names TRBD1, which stays unverified in the absence of DNA. The germline gives CDR1 SGHAT, CDR2 FQDESV (reference sequence). The CDR3 spans 18 residues. Using reference TRBV11-1 and TRBJ1-4 for the parts outside the CDR3, the full variable domain is EAEVAQSPRYKITEKSQAVAFWCDPISGHATLYWYRQILGQGPELLVQFQDESVVDDSQLPKDRFSAERLKGVDSTLKIQPAELGDSAMYLCASSLGDSRFATNEKLFFGSGTQLSVL.

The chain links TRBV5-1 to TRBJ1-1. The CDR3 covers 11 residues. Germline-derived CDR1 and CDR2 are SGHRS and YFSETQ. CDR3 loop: CASRSSERAFF.

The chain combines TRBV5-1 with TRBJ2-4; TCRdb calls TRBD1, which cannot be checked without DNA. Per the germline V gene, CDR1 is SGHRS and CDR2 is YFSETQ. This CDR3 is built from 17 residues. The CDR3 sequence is CASSLGPGSVGKNIQYF.

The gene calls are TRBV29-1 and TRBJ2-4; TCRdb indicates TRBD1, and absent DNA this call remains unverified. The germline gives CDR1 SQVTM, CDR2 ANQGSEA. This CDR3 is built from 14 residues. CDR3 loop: CSVGLGQGPNIQYF.

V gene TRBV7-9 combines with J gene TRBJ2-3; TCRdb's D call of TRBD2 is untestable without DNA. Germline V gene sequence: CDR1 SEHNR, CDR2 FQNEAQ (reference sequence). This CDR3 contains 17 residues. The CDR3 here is CASLPRSGDLSTDTQYF.

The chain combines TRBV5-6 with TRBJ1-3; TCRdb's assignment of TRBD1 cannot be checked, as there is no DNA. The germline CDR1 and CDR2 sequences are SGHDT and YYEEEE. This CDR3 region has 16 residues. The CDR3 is CASSSSGGRRGNTIYF. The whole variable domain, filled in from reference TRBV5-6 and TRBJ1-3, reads DAGVTQSPTHLIKTRGQQVTLRCSPKSGHDTVSWYQQALGQGPQFIFQYYEEEERQRGNFPDRFSGHQFPNYSSELNVNALLLGDSALYLCASSSSGGRRGNTIYFGEGSWLTVV.

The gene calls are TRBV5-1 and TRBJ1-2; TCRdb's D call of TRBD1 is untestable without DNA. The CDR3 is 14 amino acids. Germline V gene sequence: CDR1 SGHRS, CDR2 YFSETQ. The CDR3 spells CASSSDRGQYGYTF.

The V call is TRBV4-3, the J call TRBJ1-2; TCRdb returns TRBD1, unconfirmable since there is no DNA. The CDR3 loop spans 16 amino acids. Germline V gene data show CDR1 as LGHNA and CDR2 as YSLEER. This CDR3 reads CASSQEARTGVGGYTF.

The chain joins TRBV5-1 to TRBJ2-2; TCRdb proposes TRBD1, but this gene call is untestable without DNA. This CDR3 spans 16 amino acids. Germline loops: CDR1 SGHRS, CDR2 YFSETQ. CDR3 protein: CASSQTGRGSTGELFF.

The CDR3 loop is CASATEGVGTEAFF. This chain joins TRBV6-1 and TRBJ1-1; TCRdb's D call of TRBD1 is untestable without DNA. Germline assignment: CDR1 MNHNS and CDR2 SASEGT. The CDR3 runs 14 residues.

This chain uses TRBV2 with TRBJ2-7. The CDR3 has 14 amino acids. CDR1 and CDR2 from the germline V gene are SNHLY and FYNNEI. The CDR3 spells CASSAEVTSYEQYF.